Listed below are T cell receptor beta chains from one sample, sequenced in a study of blood T cell repertoires in COVID-19. Here immunoSEQ multiplex PCR was the method, and the copy in TCRdb shows in-frame clones only, minus some. The sample has about 200,000 clones, around 81% seen once. Sequencing was carried out using peripheral blood. These receptors were obtained from a woman in her 70s with acute or convalescent COVID-19. The CDR3 runs from the conserved cysteine through the conserved F or W. The order of the fields is V gene, D gene, J gene, CDR3 protein, CDR3 DNA. D genes are given only for firm matches.

>TRBV28|TRBD1|TRBJ2-3
CASNNRGTDTQYF
TGTGCCAGCAATAACAGGGGAACAGATACGCAGTATTTT
>TRBV4-1|.|TRBJ1-4
CASSQEVASTNEKLFF
TGCGCCAGCAGCCAAGAAGTGGCCTCAACTAATGAAAAACTGTTTTTT
>TRBV5-4|.|TRBJ2-1
CASSLRSPGYNEQFF
TGTGCCAGCAGCTTGAGATCCCCGGGATACAATGAGCAGTTCTTC
>TRBV3-1/TRBV3-2|.|TRBJ2-7
CASSQLRGSYEQYF
TGTGCCAGCAGCCAACTCCGCGGCTCCTACGAGCAGTACTTC
>TRBV7-6|TRBD1|TRBJ1-2
CASSHGTGNGYTF
TGTGCCAGCAGCCATGGGACAGGGAATGGCTACACCTTC
>TRBV6-5|.|TRBJ2-7
CASLQGYEQYF
TGTGCCAGCCTACAGGGCTACGAGCAGTACTTC
>TRBV3-1/TRBV3-2|TRBD1|TRBJ1-4
CASSPRRTGPGEKLFF
TGTGCCAGCAGCCCTAGACGGACAGGGCCCGGTGAAAAACTGTTTTTT
>TRBV9|.|TRBJ2-2
CASSVSSGRNTGELFF
TGTGCCAGCAGCGTATCATCGGGGAGGAACACCGGGGAGCTGTTTTTT
>TRBV6-5|TRBD1|TRBJ2-7
CASWDRGYEQYF
TGTGCCAGCTGGGACAGGGGATACGAGCAGTACTTC
>TRBV27|.|TRBJ1-2
CASSLGGQPYGYTF
TGTGCCAGCAGTTTAGGTGGACAGCCCTATGGCTACACCTTC
>TRBV28|TRBD1|TRBJ1-2
CAAAAGQGLYGYTF
TGTGCCGCCGCCGCGGGACAGGGTTTATATGGCTACACCTTC